This is a list of T cell receptor beta chains from one sample in a study of blood T cells in healthy people across ages. TCRdb re-called the 5' RACE reads through MiXCR, storing one row per CDR3 protein. The data contain 1,300,000 or so distinct CDR3 sequences, 59% of them seen just once; the ten biggest clones take up about 6.7%. Sequenced: blood. The receptors were sampled from a man between 18 and 35 years old in good health. CDR3s leave out the opening cysteine and the closing phenylalanine or tryptophan. Some rows have no size entry. The others give once, few or many, or a class for an expanded clone.

15 | TRBJ2-7 | TRBV29-1 | NA | SVEDQRTSGRPYEQY
9 | TRBJ1-1 | TRBV20-1 | few | SASQSSEAF
11 | TRBJ2-5 | TRBV5-1 | NA | ASSPPGQEKQY
12 | TRBJ1-4 | TRBV30 | NA | AWSFGRGNEKLF
13 | TRBJ2-3 | TRBV20-1 | NA | SARRGTRYTDTQY
13 | TRBJ2-4 | TRBV6-5 | NA | ASSYPGQKKNIQY
15 | TRBJ2-2 | TRBV4-1 | NA | ASSPIYGRAITGELF
14 | TRBJ1-1 | TRBV12-3/TRBV12-4 | NA | ASSSSHRGPNTEAF
13 | TRBJ2-7 | TRBV20-1 | NA | SARAPGLNSYEQY
13 | TRBJ2-7 | TRBV4-3 | NA | ASSQELRVYNEQY
14 | TRBJ1-2 | TRBV6-5 | few | ASSRTDKPGGYGYT
14 | TRBJ1-1 | TRBV6-2/TRBV6-3 | few | ASSYGGTGSSTEAF